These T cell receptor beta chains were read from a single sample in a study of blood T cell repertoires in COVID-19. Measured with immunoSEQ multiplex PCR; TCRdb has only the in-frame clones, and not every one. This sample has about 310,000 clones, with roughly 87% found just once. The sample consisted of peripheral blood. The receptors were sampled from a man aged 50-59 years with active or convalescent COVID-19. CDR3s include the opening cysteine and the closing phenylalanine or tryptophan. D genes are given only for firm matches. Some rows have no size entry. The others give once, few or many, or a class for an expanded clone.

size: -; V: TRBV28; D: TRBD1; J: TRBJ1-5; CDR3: CAISTGSYSNQPQHF; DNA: TGTGCCATATCGACAGGGTCCTATAGCAATCAGCCCCAGCATTTT
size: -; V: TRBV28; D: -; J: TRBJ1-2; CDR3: CAGSFGDYGYTF; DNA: TGTGCCGGCAGTTTCGGGGACTATGGCTACACCTTC
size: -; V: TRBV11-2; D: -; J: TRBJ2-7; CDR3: CASSLTTPGRYEQYF; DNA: TGTGCCAGCAGCCTTACGACCCCAGGTCGGTACGAGCAGTACTTC
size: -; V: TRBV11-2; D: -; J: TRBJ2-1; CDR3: CASSPRESSYNEQFF; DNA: TGTGCCAGCAGCCCTCGGGAGAGCTCCTACAATGAGCAGTTCTTC
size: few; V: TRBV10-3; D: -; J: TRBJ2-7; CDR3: CATRVSGYEQYF; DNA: TGTGCCACCAGGGTCTCGGGCTACGAGCAGTACTTC
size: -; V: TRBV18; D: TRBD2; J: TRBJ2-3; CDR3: CASSPSTSASTDTQYF; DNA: TGTGCCAGCTCACCCTCGACTAGCGCCAGCACAGATACGCAGTATTTT
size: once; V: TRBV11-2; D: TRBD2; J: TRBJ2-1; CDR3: CASSLVLLAGGHNEQFF; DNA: TGTGCCAGCAGCTTAGTGTTACTAGCGGGGGGCCACAATGAGCAGTTCTTC
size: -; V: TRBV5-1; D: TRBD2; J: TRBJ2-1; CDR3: CASSLNWEGTYNEQFF; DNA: TGCGCCAGCAGCTTGAACTGGGAGGGTACCTACAATGAGCAGTTCTTC
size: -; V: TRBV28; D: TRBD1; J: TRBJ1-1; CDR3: CASIIQGSNTEAFF; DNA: TGTGCCAGCATTATACAGGGGTCGAACACTGAAGCTTTCTTT
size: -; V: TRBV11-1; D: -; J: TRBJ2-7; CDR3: CASSLEDGREQYF; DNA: TGTGCCAGCAGCTTAGAGGATGGGCGCGAGCAGTACTTC
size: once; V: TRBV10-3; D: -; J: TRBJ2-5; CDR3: CAINREQQETQYF; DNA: TGTGCCATCAATCGGGAACAGCAAGAGACCCAGTACTTC
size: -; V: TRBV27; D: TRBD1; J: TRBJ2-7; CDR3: CASSLWPGQGSEQYF; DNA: TGTGCCAGCAGTTTATGGCCGGGACAGGGATCCGAGCAGTACTTC
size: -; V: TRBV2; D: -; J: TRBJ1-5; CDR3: CASSEAVNQPQHF; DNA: TGTGCCAGCAGTGAGGCCGTCAATCAGCCCCAGCATTTT
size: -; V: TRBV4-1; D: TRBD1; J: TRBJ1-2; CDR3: CASSTTGQGLNYGYTF; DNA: TGCGCCAGCAGCACTACAGGACAGGGCCTTAACTATGGCTACACCTTC
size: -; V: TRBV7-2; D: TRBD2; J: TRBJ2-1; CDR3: CASRPSGRIYNEQFF; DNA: TGTGCCAGCAGGCCTAGCGGGAGAATTTACAATGAGCAGTTCTTC
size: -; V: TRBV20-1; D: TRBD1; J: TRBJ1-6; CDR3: CSASKGQGMLLSNSPLHF; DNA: TGCAGTGCTAGTAAGGGACAGGGTATGCTTCTCTCTAATTCACCCCTCCACTTT
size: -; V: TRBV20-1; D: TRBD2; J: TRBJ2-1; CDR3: CSASQTSGGVEFF; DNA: TGCAGTGCTAGTCAGACTAGCGGGGGGGTTGAGTTCTTC
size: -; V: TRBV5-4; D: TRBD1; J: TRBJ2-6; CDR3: CATEDRGLPGANVLTF; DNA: TGTGCCACGGAGGACAGGGGGCTGCCTGGGGCCAACGTCCTGACTTTC
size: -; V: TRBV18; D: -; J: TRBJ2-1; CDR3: CASSPSADEVGQFF; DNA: TGTGCCAGCTCACCCTCGGCTGACGAGGTTGGGCAGTTCTTC
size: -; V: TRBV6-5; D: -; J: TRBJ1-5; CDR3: CASTPDINQPQHF; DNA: TGTGCCAGCACCCCGGACATCAATCAGCCCCAGCATTTT
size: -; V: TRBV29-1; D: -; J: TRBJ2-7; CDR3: CSVGDRVKRGAGGQYF; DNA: TGCAGCGTTGGGGACAGGGTCAAGCGTGGGGCGGGGGGGCAGTACTTC
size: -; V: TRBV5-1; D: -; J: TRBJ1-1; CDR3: CASSLEAGSTEAFF; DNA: TGCGCCAGCAGCTTGGAAGCAGGATCCACTGAAGCTTTCTTT
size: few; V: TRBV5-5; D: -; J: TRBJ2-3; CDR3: CASRPGMTDTQYF; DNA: TGTGCCAGCAGACCGGGAATGACAGATACGCAGTATTTT
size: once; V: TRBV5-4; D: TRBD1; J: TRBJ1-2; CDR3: CASSLQGQLYGYTF; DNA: TGTGCCAGCAGCTTGCAGGGACAGCTCTATGGCTACACCTTC
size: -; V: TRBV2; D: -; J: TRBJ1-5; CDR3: CASSGLQGQPQHF; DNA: TGTGCCAGCAGTGGATTACAGGGTCAGCCCCAGCATTTT
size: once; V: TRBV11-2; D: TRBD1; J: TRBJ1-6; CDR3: CASSSHRGLTENSPLHF; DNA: TGTGCCAGCAGTTCTCACAGGGGGCTTACTGAGAATTCACCCCTCCACTTT
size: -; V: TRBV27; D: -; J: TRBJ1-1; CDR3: CASSRAFRGTEAFF; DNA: TGTGCCAGCAGTAGAGCCTTCAGGGGAACTGAAGCTTTCTTT
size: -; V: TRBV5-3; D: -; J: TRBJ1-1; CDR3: CARSRCWGGITEAFF; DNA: TGTGCCAGAAGCCGATGTTGGGGAGGTATCACTGAAGCTTTCTTT
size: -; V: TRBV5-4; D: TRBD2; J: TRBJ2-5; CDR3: CASSLSLAGETQYF; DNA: TGTGCCAGCAGCTTGAGCCTAGCGGGGGAGACCCAGTACTTC
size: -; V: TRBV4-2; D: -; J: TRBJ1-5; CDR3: CASSQDTGIRSNQPQHF; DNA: TGTGCCAGCAGCCAAGATACGGGAATCCGCAGCAATCAGCCCCAGCATTTT
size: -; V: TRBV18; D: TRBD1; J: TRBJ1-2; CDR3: CASSPRTGHEYGYTF; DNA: TGTGCCAGCTCCCCCAGGACAGGGCATGAGTATGGCTACACCTTC
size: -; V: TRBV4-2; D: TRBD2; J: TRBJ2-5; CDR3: CASSQDSSGGARQETQYF; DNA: TGTGCCAGCAGCCAAGATTCCAGCGGGGGGGCCCGCCAAGAGACCCAGTACTTC
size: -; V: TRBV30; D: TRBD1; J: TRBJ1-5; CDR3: CAWSKPGQGFQPQHF; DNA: TGTGCCTGGAGCAAACCGGGACAGGGGTTTCAGCCCCAGCATTTT
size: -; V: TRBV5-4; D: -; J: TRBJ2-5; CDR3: CASSLVGAGETQYF; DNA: TGTGCCAGCAGCTTAGTGGGGGCTGGAGAGACCCAGTACTTC
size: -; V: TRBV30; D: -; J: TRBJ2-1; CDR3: CAWSVRTVNLPYNEQFF; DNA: TGTGCCTGGAGTGTACGGACAGTCAATCTGCCTTACAATGAGCAGTTCTTC
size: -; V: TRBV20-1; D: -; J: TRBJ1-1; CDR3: CSARRAEAFF; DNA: TGCAGTGCTAGACGGGCTGAAGCTTTCTTT
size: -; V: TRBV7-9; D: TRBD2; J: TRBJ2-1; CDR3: CASSLAEAGTSEFF; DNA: TGTGCCAGCAGCTTAGCGGAGGCGGGGACTAGCGAGTTCTTC
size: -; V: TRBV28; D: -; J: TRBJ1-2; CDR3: CASKPGTIHYGYTF; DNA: TGTGCCAGCAAACCCGGGACAATTCACTATGGCTACACCTTC
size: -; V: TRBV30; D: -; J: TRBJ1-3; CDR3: CAWRPFNLDTQLINTIYF; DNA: TGTGCCTGGAGACCTTTCAACCTCGACACTCAACTTATAAACACCATATATTTT
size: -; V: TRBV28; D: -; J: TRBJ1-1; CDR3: CASSLRNTEAFF; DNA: TGTGCCAGCAGTTTACGGAACACTGAAGCTTTCTTT
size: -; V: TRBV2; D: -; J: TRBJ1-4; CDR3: CASSTQSNEKLFF; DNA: TGTGCCAGCAGTACCCAGTCTAATGAAAAACTGTTTTTT
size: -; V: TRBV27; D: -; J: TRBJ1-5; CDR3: CASSFGYGNQPQHF; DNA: TGTGCCAGCAGTTTCGGTTATGGCAATCAGCCCCAGCATTTT
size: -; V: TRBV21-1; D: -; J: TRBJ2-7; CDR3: CASSKALWGQEGSYEQYF; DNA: TGTGCCAGCAGCAAAGCGCTTTGGGGCCAGGAGGGTAGCTACGAGCAGTACTTC
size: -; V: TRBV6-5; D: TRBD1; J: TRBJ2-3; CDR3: CASSWTGKTDTQYF; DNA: TGTGCCAGCAGTTGGACAGGGAAAACAGATACGCAGTATTTT
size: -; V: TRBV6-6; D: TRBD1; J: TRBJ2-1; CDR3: CASSFSTGSYNEQFF; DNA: TGTGCCAGCAGTTTCTCGACAGGGTCCTACAATGAGCAGTTCTTC
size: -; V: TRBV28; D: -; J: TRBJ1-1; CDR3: CASQNRGEAFF; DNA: TGTGCCAGCCAGAATCGGGGTGAAGCTTTCTTT
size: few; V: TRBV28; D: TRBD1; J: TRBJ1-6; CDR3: CASSTGQGGYNSPLHF; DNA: TGTGCCAGCAGTACCGGACAGGGCGGGTATAATTCACCCCTCCACTTT
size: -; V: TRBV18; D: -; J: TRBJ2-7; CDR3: CASSPGQLTYEQYF; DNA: TGTGCCAGCTCACCAGGGCAGCTCACCTACGAGCAGTACTTC
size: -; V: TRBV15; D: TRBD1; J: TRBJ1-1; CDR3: CATSRRLQQGTEAFF; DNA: TGTGCCACCAGCAGACGCTTACAACAGGGGACTGAAGCTTTCTTT
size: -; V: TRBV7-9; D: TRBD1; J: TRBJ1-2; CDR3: CASSLALGQGLLGYTF; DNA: TGTGCCAGCAGCTTAGCATTGGGACAGGGTCTTTTAGGCTACACCTTC